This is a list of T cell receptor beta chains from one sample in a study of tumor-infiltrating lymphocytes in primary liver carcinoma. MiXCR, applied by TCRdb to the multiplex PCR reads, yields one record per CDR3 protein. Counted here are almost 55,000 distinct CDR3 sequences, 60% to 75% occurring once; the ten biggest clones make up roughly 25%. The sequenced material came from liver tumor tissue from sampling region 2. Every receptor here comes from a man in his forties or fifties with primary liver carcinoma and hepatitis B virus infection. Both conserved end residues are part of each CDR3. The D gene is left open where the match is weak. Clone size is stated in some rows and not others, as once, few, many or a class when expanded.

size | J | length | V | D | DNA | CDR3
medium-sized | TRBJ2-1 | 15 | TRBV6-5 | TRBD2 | TGTGCCAGCAGTCCGGGACTAGCGGCATACAATGAGCAGTTCTTC | CASSPGLAAYNEQFF
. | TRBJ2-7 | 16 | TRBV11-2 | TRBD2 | TGCGCCAGCAGCCAACCCACTGGGGGGAGGGTCTACGAGCAGTATTTC | CASSQPTGGRVYEQYF
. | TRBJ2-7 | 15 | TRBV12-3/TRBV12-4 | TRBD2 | TGTGCCAACAGTTTCCTCGGGAGGGCCTTGGGAGAGCAGTACTTC | CANSFLGRALGEQYF
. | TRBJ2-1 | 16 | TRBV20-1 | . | TGCAGTGCTCTGGCTAGCCTTTCCTTCTCCTACAATGTGCAGTTCTTC | CSALASLSFSYNVQFF
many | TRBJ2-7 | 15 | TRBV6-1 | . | TGTGCCAGCAGTGAAAGGAGCGGACCTTCCTACGAGCAGTACTTC | CASSERSGPSYEQYF
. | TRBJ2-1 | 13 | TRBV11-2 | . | TGTGCCAGCAGCTTAAATGATGCTTATGAGCGGTCCTTT | CASSLNDAYERSF
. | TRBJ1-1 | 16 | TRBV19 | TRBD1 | TGTGCCAGTAGTGCAAATCACAGGGGGCGCGGCACTGAAGCTTTCTTT | CASSANHRGRGTEAFF
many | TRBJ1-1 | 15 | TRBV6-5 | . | TGTGCCAGCAGTTACTCGATTCAGAGGGGGGATGAGGCTTTCTTT | CASSYSIQRGDEAFF
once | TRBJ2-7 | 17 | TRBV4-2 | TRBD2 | TGTACCAGCCCGATGCTGCGAGTCCGGGACTACACCTACGAGCAGTACTTC | CTSPMLRVRDYTYEQYF
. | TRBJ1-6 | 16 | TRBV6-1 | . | TGTACCAGCAGTGAAATGGTCACCTCCTATAATTCAGCCCTCCACTTT | CTSSEMVTSYNSALHF
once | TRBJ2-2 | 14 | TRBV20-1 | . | TGCAGTGTTGACCCGGACAAGAACACCGGGGAGCTGTTTTTT | CSVDPDKNTGELFF
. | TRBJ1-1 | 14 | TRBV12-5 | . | TGTGCTAGTGGATCGGGTCGCGCGGGCACTGAAGCTCTCTTT | CASGSGRAGTEALF
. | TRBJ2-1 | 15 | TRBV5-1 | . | TGCGCCAGCAGCCCCACTGGGGTGGTAAACAATGAGCAGTTCTTC | CASSPTGVVNNEQFF
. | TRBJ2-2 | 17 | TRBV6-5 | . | TGTGCCGGCAGTCCCCAGGAGGGGACAGCGAACACCGGGGAGCTGTTTTTT | CAGSPQEGTANTGELFF
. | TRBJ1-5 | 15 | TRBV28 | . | TGTGCCAGCAACACCGGGATCACTAGCAATCAGCCCCAGCATTTT | CASNTGITSNQPQHF
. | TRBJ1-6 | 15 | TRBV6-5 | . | TGTGCCGGCCATGGTGCGGTAATAGATAATTCACCCCTCCACTTT | CAGHGAVIDNSPLHF
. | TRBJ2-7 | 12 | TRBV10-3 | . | TGTGCCACCCATGACACCGGATATGAGCAGTACTTC | CATHDTGYEQYF
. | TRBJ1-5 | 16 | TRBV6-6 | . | TGTGCCAGCAGTTACCGAGTAGAGTACAGCAATCAGCCCCGACATTTT | CASSYRVEYSNQPRHF
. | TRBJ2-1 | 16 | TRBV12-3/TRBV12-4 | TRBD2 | TGTGCCAGCAGTTTACGGGGGGGTAGTTATCACAATGAGCAGTTCTTC | CASSLRGGSYHNEQFF
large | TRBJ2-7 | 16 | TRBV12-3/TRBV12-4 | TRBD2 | TGTGCCAGCAGTTTATTAGCGGGAGGGCCTCCCTACGAGCAGTACTTC | CASSLLAGGPPYEQYF
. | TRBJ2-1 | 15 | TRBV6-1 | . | TGTGTCAGCGGTGAAGCAAGGGGACTTTACAATGAGCAGTTCTTC | CVSGEARGLYNEQFF
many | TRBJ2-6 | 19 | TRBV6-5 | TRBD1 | TGTGCCAGCAGTTCCCCCCTGGACAGGGTTCCGACCGGGGCCGACGTCCTGACTTTC | CASSSPLDRVPTGADVLTF
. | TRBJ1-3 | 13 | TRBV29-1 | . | TGCAGTGTGACGGACAGCCCTGGAAACACCATATATTTT | CSVTDSPGNTIYF
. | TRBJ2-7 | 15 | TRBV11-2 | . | TGTGCCAGCAGCTTAGCAAGGGGCCGGGCCTACGAGCAATATTTC | CASSLARGRAYEQYF
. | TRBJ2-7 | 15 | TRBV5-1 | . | TGCGCCAGCACCCAATCACTGACAACCTCCTACGAGCAGTACTTC | CASTQSLTTSYEQYF
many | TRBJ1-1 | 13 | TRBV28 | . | TGTGCCAGCAGTTCCTCACGCCTGGCTGAAGCTTTCTTT | CASSSSRLAEAFF
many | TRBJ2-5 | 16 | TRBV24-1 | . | TGTGCCACCAGTGAATCCCGGGGCAGGGACCGGGCTACCCAGTACTTC | CATSESRGRDRATQYF
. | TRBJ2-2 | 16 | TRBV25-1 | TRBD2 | TGTGCCAGAAAAGGACTAGTGGAAGGGAACACCGGGGAGCTGTTTTTT | CARKGLVEGNTGELFF
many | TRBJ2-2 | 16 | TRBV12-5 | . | TGTGCTAGTGGTCCCCCGGGCAGCTCGAACACCGGGGAGCTGTTTTTT | CASGPPGSSNTGELFF
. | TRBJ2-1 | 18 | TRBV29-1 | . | TGCAGCGTCGAAGATATCTCGGGGGCTCTCCTGCCCTACAATGAGCAGTCCTTC | CSVEDISGALLPYNEQSF
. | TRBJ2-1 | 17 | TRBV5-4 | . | TGTGCCAGCACCCGTGGGGGCACCGGCCGCGCAGCCGATGATAAGTTCTTC | CASTRGGTGRAADDKFF
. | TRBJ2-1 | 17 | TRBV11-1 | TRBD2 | TGTGCCAGCAGTCTGGGACTAGCGGGAGAAGTTGTCAATGAACAGTTCTTC | CASSLGLAGEVVNEQFF
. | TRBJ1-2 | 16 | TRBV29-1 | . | TGCAGCGTTGTCCGCCGGGAGGGATGTTTAAACTATGGCTACACCTTC | CSVVRREGCLNYGYTF
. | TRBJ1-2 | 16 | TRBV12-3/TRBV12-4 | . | TGTGCCATCCTCATTCGGGACGGGAGGCAGAACTATGGCTACACCTTC | CAILIRDGRQNYGYTF
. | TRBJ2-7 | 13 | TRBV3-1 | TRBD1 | TGTGCCAGCAGCCTGGGACAGGGCGGGGAGCAGTACTTC | CASSLGQGGEQYF
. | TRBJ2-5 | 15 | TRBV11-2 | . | TGTGCCAGATCCCGGGACTCGGCACACCAAGAGATCCATTACTTC | CARSRDSAHQEIHYF
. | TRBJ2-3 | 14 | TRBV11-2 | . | TGTGCAGGCAGCTCCCTACGAGGGTCCGATACGCAGTATTTT | CAGSSLRGSDTQYF
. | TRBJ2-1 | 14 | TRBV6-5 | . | TGTGTCAGCAAGAACTTGGGGGACTACAATGAGCAGTTCTTC | CVSKNLGDYNEQFF
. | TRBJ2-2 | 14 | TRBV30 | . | TGTGCCTGTCTGGGACTTAGCAGCGCCTGGGAGCTGTTTTTC | CACLGLSSAWELFF
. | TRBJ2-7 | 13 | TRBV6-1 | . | TGTGACAGCAAGGCTAGCGCTACCTACGAACAGTACTTC | CDSKASATYEQYF
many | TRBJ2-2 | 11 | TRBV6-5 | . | TGTGCCAGCAGCCTCTGGGGGGAGCTGTTTTTT | CASSLWGELFF
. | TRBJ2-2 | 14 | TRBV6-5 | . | TGTGCCAGCAATCTTATGGGGAACACCGGGGAGCTGTTTTTT | CASNLMGNTGELFF
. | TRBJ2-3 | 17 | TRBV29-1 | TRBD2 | TGCGGCGTTGACTTGCCTAGCGGGAGTTTAGGGACAGATACGCAGTATTTT | CGVDLPSGSLGTDTQYF
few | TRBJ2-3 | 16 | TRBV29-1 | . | TGCAGCGCCAGCCCTCTATCGGCTGAATCCACAGATGCGCAGTATTTT | CSASPLSAESTDAQYF
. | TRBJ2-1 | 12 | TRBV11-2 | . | TGTGCCAGCAGCCCACAGGGTTATGGGCAGTTCTTC | CASSPQGYGQFF
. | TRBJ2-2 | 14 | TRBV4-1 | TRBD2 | TGCGCCAGCAGTACCCGGGACTATACCAGGGAGCTGTTTTTT | CASSTRDYTRELFF
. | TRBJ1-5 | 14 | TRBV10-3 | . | TGTGTCTTCAGTGAGTCGTCGAACAATCAGCCCCAGCATTTT | CVFSESSNNQPQHF
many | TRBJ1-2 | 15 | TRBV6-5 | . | TGTGCCAGCAGTTACTCCGGACAGCTTAACTATGGCTACACCTTC | CASSYSGQLNYGYTF
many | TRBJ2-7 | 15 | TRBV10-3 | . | TGTGCCATCAGTGAGACCCCCGAGGGCCCCTACGAGCAGTACTTC | CAISETPEGPYEQYF
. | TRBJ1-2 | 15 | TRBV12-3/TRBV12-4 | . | TGTGCCAGCAGTTTCCGGGGCAAGCCTAACTATGGCTACACCTTC | CASSFRGKPNYGYTF
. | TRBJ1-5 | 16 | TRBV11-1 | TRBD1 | TGTGCCAGCAGTACCGCACAGGGGGCCCAAGCAGAAACGCAGCATTTT | CASSTAQGAQAETQHF
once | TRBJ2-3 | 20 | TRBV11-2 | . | TGTGCCAGCAGCCCCGATGACACCCTGCAGATAGCGAGAAGCATAGATACGCGGTATTTT | CASSPDDTLQIARSIDTRYF
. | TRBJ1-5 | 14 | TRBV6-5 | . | TGTGCCATCATTTTTTCAGGGAAGGAGCAGCCCCAACATTTT | CAIIFSGKEQPQHF
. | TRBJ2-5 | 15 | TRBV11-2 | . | TGTGATAGCAGCCTGACCTGGACAGCTCAAGAGACCCAGTATTTC | CDSSLTWTAQETQYF
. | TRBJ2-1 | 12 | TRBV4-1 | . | TGCGACAGCAGCCAAGAAAACAAAGAGCAGTTCTTC | CDSSQENKEQFF
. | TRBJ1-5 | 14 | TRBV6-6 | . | TGTGCCAGTAGGACAGCCGGGGGGGCACAGCCCAAGCATTTT | CASRTAGGAQPKHF
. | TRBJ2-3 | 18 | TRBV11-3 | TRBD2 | TGTGGCAGCAGCCCCAGGACTAGCGGGGGCCTTAGCACAGATACGCAGTATTTT | CGSSPRTSGGLSTDTQYF
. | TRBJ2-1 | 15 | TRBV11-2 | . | TGTGCCAGCGTAATGGGGGACCTCCGGGGACATGAGCAATTCTTC | CASVMGDLRGHEQFF
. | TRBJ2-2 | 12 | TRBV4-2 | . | TGTGCCAGCAGCCCATGCACCGGGGAGCTGTTTTTT | CASSPCTGELFF
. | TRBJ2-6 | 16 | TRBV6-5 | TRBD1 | TGTGTCAGCAGGGCAGGGGACAGATCAAGGGCCAACGTCCTGACTTTC | CVSRAGDRSRANVLTF